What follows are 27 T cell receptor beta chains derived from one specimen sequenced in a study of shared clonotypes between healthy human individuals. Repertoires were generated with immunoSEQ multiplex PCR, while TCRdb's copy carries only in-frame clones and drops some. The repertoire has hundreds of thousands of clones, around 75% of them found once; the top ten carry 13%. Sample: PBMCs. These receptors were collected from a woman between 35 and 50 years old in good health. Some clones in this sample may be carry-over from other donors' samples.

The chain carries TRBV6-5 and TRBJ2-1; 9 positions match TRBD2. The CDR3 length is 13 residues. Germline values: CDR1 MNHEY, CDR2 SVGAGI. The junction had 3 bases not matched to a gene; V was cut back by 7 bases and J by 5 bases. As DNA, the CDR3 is TGTGCCAGCAAGCGGGAGGCCGACAATGAGCAGTTCTTC. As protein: CASKREADNEQFF.

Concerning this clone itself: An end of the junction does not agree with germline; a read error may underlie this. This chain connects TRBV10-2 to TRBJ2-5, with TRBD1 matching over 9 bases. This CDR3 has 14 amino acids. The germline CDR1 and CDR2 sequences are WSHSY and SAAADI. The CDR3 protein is CASMTGGPQKTQYF. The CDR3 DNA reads TGCGCCAGCATGACAGGGGGGCCCCAAAAGACCCAGTACTTC.

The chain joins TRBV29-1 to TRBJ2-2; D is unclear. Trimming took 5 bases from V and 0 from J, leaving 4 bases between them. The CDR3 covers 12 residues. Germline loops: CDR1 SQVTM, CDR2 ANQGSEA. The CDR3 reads CSVLPNTGELFF. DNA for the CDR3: TGCAGCGTTTTGCCGAACACCGGGGAGCTGTTTTTT.

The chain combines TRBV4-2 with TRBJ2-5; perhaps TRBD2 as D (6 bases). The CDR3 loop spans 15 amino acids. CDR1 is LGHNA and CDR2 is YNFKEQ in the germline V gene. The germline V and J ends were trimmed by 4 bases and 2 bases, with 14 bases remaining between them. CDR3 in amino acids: CASSRAGAGQETQYF. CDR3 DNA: TGTGCCAGCAGCCGGGCGGGTGCGGGACAAGAGACCCAGTACTTC.

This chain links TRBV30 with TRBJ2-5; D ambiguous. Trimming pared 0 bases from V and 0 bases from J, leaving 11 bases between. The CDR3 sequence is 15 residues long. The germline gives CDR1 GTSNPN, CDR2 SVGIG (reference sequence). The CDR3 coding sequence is TGTGCCTGGAGTGTAGGATCAGCCAACCAAGAGACCCAGTACTTC. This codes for CAWSVGSANQETQYF.

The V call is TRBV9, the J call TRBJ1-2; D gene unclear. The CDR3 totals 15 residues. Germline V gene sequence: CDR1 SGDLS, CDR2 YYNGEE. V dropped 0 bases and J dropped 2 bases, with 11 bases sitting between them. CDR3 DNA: TGTGCCAGCAGCGTAGCCCGCATTAAGAACTATGGCTACACCTTC. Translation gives CASSVARIKNYGYTF. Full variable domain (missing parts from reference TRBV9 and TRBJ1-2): DSGVTQTPKHLITATGQRVTLRCSPRSGDLSVYWYQQSLDQGLQFLIQYYNGEERAKGNILERFSAQQFPDLHSELNLSSLELGDSALYFCASSVARIKNYGYTFGSGTRLTVV.

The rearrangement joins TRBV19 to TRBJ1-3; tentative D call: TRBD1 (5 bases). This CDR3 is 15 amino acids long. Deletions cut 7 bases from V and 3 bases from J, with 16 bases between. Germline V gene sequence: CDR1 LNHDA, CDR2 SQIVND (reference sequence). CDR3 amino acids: CASTPQGGYGNTIYF. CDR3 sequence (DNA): TGTGCCAGTACACCTCAGGGTGGATATGGAAACACCATATATTTT.

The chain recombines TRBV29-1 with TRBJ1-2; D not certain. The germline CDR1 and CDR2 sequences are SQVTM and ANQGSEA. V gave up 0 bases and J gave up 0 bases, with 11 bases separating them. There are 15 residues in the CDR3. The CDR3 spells CSVEDLLGTNYGYTF. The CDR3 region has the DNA TGCAGCGTTGAAGATCTTCTAGGGACTAACTATGGCTACACCTTC.

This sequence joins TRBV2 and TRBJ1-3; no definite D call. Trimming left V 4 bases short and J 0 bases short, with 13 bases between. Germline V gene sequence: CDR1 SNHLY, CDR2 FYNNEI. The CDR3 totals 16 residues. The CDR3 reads CASSVLGENSGNTIYF. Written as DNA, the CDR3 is TGTGCCAGCAGTGTATTGGGAGAGAACTCTGGAAACACCATATATTTT.

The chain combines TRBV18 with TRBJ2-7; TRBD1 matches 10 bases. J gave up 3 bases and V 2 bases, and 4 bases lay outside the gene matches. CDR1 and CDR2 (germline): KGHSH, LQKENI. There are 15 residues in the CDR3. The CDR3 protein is CASSPGQGENYEQYF. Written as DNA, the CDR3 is TGTGCCAGCTCACCAGGACAGGGGGAGAACTACGAGCAGTACTTC.

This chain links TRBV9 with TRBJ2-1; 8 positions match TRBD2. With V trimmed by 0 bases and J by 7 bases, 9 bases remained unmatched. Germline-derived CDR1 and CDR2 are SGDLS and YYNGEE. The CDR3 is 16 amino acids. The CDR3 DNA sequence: TGTGCCAGCAGCGTAGAGGGGAGCGGGAGCTGGAATGAGCAGTTCTTC. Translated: CASSVEGSGSWNEQFF.

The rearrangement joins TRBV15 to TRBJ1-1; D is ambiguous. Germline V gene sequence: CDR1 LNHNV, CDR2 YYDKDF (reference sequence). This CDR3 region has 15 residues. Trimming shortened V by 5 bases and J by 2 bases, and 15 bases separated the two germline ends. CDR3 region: CATSLGAPLNTEAFF. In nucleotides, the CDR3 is TGTGCCACCAGCCTTGGTGCTCCTCTAAACACTGAAGCTTTCTTT. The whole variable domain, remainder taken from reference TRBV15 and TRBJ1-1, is DAMVIQNPRYQVTQFGKPVTLSCSQTLNHNVMYWYQQKSSQAPKLLFHYYDKDFNNEADTPDNFQSRRPNTSFCFLDIRSPGLGDTAMYLCATSLGAPLNTEAFFGQGTRLTVV.

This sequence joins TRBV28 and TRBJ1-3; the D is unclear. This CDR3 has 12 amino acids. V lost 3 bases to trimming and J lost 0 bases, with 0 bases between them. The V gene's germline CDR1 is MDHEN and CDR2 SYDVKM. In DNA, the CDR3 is TGTGCCAGCAGTTTCTCTGGAAACACCATATATTTT. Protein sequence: CASSFSGNTIYF.

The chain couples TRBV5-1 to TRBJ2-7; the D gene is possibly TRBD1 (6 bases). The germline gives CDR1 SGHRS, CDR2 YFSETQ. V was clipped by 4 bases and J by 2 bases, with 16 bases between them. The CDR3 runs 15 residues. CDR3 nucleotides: TGCGCCAGCAGCCCGGTACAGGGTCTAGCCTACGAGCAGTACTTC. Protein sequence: CASSPVQGLAYEQYF.

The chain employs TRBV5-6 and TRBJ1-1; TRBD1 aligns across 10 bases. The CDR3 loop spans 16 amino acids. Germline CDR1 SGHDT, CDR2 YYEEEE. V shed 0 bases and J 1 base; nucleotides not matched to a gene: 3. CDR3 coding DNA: TGTGCCAGCAGCTTGGGACAGGGGGCTACGAACACTGAAGCTTTCTTT. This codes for CASSLGQGATNTEAFF.

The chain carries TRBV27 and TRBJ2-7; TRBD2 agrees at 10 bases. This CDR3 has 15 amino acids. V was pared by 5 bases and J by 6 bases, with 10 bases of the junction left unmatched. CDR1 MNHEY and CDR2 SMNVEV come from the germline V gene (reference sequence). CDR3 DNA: TGTGCCAGCAGTCCACTAGCGGGAACTGGGGGCGAGCAGTACTTC. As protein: CASSPLAGTGGEQYF.

CDR3 loop: CASSGGPIKETQYF. CDR3 coding DNA: TGTGCCAGTAGTGGGGGACCGATTAAAGAGACCCAGTACTTC. The genes are TRBV19 and TRBJ2-5, with D possibly being TRBD1 or TRBD2 (5 bases each). The V gene's germline CDR1 is LNHDA and CDR2 SQIVND (reference sequence). Trimming took 5 bases from V and 3 from J, leaving 13 bases between them. This CDR3 spans 14 amino acids.

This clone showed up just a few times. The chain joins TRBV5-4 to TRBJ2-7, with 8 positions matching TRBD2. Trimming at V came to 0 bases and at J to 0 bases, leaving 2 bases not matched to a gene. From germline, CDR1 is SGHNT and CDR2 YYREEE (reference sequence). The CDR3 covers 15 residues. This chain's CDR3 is CASSLGLASSYEQYF. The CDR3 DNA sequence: TGTGCCAGCAGCTTGGGACTAGCGAGCTCCTACGAGCAGTACTTC.

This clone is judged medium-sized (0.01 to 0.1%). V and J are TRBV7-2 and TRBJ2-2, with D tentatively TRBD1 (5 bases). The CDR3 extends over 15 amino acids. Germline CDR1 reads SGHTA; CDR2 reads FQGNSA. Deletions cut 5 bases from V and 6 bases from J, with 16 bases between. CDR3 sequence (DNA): TGTGCCAGCAGCCCCAGGGTGGGCGGCGCCGGGGAGCTGTTTTTT. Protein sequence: CASSPRVGGAGELFF.

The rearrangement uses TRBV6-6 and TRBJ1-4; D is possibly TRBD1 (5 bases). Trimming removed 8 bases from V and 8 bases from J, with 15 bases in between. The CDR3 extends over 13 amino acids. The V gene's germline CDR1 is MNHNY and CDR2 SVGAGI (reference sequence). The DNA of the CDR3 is TGTGCCAGCGACCCGGCGGGGCGGGAAAAACTGTTTTTT. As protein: CASDPAGREKLFF.

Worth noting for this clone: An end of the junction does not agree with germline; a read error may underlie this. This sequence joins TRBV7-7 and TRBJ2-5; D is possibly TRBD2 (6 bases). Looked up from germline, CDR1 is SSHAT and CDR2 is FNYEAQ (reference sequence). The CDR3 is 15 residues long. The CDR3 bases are TGTGCTAGCAGCTTGCTCGTAGCGGAACAAGAGACCCAGTACTTC. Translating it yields CASSLLVAEQETQYF.

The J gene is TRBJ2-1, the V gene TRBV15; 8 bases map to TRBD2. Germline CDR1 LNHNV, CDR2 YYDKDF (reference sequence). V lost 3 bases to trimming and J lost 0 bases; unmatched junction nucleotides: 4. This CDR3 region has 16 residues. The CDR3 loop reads CATSSALADSYNEQFF. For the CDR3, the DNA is TGTGCCACCAGCAGTGCACTAGCGGACTCCTACAATGAGCAGTTCTTC.

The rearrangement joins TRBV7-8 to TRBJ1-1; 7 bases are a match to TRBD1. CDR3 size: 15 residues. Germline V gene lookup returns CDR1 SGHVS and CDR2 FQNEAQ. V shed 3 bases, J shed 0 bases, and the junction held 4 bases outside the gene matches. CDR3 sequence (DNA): TGTGCCAGCAGCTTTTCGACAGGGTTGAACACTGAAGCTTTCTTT. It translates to CASSFSTGLNTEAFF.

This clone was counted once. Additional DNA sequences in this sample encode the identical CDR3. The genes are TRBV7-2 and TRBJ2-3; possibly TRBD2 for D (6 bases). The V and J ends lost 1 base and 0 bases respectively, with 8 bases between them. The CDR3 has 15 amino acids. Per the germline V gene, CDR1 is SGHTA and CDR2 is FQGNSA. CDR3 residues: CASSLVGTSTDTQYF. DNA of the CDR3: TGTGCCAGCAGCTTAGTGGGGACTAGCACAGATACGCAGTATTTT.

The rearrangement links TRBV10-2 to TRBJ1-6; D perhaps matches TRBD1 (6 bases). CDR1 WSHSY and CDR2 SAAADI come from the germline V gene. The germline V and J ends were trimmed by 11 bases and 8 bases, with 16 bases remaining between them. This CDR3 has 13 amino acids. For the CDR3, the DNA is TGCGCCGCCCAGCAGGGGAGGGATTCACCCCTCCACTTT. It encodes CAAQQGRDSPLHF.

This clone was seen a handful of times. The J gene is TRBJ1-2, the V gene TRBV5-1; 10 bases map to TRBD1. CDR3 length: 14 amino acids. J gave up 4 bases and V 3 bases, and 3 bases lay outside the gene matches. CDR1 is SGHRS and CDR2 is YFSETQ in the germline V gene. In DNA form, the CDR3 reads TGCGCCAGCAGCTGGACAGGGGGTCGCTATGGCTACACCTTC. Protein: CASSWTGGRYGYTF. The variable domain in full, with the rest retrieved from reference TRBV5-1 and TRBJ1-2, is KAGVTQTPRYLIKTRGQQVTLSCSPISGHRSVSWYQQTPGQGLQFLFEYFSETQRNKGNFPGRFSGRQFSNSRSEMNVSTLELGDSALYLCASSWTGGRYGYTFGSGTRLTVV.

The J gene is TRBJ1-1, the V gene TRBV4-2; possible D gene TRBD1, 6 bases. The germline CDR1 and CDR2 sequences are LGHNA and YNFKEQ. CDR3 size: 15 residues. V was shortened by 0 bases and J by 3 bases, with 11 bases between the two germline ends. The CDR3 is CASSQELGQYTEAFF. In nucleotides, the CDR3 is TGTGCCAGCAGCCAAGAATTGGGACAATACACTGAAGCTTTCTTT.